This T cell receptor (beta chain) was documented in a study of blood T cell repertoires in COVID-19. Study details: The United States, Italy and Spain were the sources of the acute and convalescent COVID-19 samples. In each case, the material was cDNA or gDNA derived from T cells, B-cell-depleted T cells, or PBMCs.

Germline V CDR1 and CDR2: SGHNT, YYREEE (reference sequence). The V gene lost 4 bases and the J gene lost 12 bases, with 16 bases spanning the gap. The CDR3 covers 12 residues. This clone was observed at least ten times. Original methodology: Quantification of nucleated cells was approximated via reference gene primer amplification. Assay used: immunoSEQ multiplex PCR; TCRdb lists only in-frame clones, some missing. V and J calls and clone size come straight from that table; D and trimming were deduced from the DNA. The table includes approximately 170,000 clones, roughly 86% detected once. The chain combines TRBV5-4 with TRBJ1-1; D perhaps matches TRBD1 (6 bases). The material sequenced was peripheral blood. This clonotype originated in a man aged 40-49 years who had recovered from COVID-19. As DNA, the CDR3 is TGTGCCAGCAGCCAGAACCGGGACATTCCTTTCTTT. Its protein product is CASSQNRDIPFF.